This entry is about one T cell receptor (beta chain). What it binds is unknown. This entry belongs to a study of cytomegalovirus exposure and HLA in healthy donors. This CDR3 has 16 amino acids. Primers: 60 Vbeta forward and 13 Jbeta reverse. Sequencing was performed with immunoSEQ multiplex PCR; in TCRdb, only in-frame clones are kept and a portion is missing. Among more than 85,000 clones listed, under 80% were seen once. Findings of the study overall: Presence/absence analyses assumed roughly uniform sequencing depth across donors, which may not hold. According to the study, 180 or so TCR beta chains were cytomegalovirus-associated. Trimming of TCR beta V- and J-genes showed a link, identified in a later analysis, to a missense DCLRE1C variant.

The chain is built from TRBV21-1 and TRBJ1-5; TRBD1 is taken as the D call from the table, unchecked against the DNA. TRBV21-1 is shown as a pseudogene. Sequencing was performed on PBMCs. The sequence came from a woman in her twenties or thirties in good health and CMV-seronegative. The CDR3: CASSSTGGYCNQPQHF. The CDR3 DNA reads as TGTGCCAGCAGCAGTACAGGGGGGTATTGCAATCAGCCCCAGCATTTT.